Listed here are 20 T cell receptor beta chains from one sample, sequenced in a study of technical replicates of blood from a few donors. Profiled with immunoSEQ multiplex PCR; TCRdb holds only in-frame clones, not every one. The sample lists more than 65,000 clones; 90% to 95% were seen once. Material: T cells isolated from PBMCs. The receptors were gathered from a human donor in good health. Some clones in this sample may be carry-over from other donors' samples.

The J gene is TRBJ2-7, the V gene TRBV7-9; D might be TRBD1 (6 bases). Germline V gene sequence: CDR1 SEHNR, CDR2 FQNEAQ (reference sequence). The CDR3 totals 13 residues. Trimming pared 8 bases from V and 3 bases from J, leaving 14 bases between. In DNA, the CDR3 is TGTGCCAGCGATACAGGGTTTGACTACGAGCAGTACTTC. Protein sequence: CASDTGFDYEQYF. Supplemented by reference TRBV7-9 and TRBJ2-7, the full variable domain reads DTGVSQNPRHKITKRGQNVTFRCDPISEHNRLYWYRQTLGQGPEFLTYFQNEAQLEKSRLLSDRFSAERPKGSFSTLEIQRTEQGDSAMYLCASDTGFDYEQYFGPGTRLTVT.

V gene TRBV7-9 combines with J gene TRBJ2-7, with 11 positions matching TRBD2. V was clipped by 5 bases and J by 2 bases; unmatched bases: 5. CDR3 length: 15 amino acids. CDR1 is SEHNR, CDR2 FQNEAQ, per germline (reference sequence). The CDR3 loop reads CASSLGSGGAYEQYF. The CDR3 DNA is TGTGCCAGCAGCCTAGGTAGCGGGGGGGCCTACGAGCAGTACTTC.

The CDR3 sequence is CASSLRTSGSDTQYF. CDR3 DNA: TGTGCCAGCAGTTTGAGGACTAGCGGCTCAGATACGCAGTATTTT. The chain uses TRBV28 and TRBJ2-3; the match to TRBD2 covers 10 bases. This CDR3 is 15 amino acids long. Losses at the gene ends were 3 bases for V and 4 bases for J; bases not matched to a gene: 4. The germline V gene encodes CDR1 MDHEN and CDR2 SYDVKM.

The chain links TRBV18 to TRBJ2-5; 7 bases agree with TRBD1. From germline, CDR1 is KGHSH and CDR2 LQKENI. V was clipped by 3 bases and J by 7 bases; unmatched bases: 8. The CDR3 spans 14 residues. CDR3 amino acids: CASSPLGQRVTQYF. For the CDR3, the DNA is TGTGCCAGCTCACCGTTGGGACAGCGTGTGACCCAGTACTTC.

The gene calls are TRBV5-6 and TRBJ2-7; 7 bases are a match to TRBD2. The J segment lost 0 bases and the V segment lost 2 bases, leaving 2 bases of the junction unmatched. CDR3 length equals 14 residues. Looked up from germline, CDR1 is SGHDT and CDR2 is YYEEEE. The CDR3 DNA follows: TGTGCCAGCAGCTTCGGGACTACCTCCTACGAGCAGTACTTC. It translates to CASSFGTTSYEQYF.

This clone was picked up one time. The CDR3 DNA follows: TGTGCCAGTCAGACTGGGACAGGGGAAATCTACACCTTC. This translates into CASQTGTGEIYTF. The rearrangement joins TRBV19 to TRBJ1-2; 10 bases match TRBD1. The CDR3 loop spans 13 amino acids. V dropped 8 bases and J dropped 10; count of bases not matched to a gene: 10. Germline CDR1 is LNHDA and CDR2 is SQIVND (reference sequence).

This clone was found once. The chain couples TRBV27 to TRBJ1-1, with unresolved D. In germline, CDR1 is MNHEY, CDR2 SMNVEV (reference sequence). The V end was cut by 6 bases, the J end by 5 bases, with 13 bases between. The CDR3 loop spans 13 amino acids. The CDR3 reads CASSRTSYTEAFF. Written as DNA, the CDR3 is TGTGCCAGCAGCAGGACTTCGTATACTGAAGCTTTCTTT.

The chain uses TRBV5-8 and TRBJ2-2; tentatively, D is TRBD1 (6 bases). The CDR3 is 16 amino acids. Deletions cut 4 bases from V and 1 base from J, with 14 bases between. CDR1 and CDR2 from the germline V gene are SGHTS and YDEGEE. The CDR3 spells CASSRRQAVNTGELFF. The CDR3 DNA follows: TGTGCCAGCAGCCGTAGACAGGCTGTGAACACCGGGGAGCTGTTTTTT.

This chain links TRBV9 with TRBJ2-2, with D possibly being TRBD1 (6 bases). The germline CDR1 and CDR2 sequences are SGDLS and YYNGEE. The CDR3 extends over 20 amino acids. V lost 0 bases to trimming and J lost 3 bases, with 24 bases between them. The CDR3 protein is CASSVEQGRATVGYTGELFF. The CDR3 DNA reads TGTGCCAGCAGCGTAGAACAGGGTAGGGCCACGGTGGGTTACACCGGGGAGCTGTTTTTT.

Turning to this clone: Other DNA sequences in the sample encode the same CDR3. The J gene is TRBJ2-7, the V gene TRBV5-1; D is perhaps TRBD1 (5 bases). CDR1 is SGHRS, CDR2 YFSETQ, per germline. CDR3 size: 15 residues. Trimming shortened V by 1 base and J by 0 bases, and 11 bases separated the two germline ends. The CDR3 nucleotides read TGCGCCAGCAGCTTGTCCCAGGGCCGCTCCTACGAGCAGTACTTC. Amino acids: CASSLSQGRSYEQYF.

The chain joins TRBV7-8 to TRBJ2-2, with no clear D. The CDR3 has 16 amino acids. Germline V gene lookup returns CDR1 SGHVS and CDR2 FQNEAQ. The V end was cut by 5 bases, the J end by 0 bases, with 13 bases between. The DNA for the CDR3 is TGTGCCAGCAGCCCTAGGTCCAGAGCGAACACCGGGGAGCTGTTTTTT. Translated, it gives CASSPRSRANTGELFF. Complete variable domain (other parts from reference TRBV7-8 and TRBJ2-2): GAGVSQSPRYKVAKRGQDVALRCDPISGHVSLFWYQQALGQGPEFLTYFQNEAQLDKSGLPSDRFFAERPEGSVSTLKIQRTQQEDSAVYLCASSPRSRANTGELFFGEGSRLTVL.

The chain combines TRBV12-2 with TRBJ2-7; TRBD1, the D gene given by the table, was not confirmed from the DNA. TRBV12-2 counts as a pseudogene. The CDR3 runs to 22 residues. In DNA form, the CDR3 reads TGTGCAAGTCGCTTAGCCCTTGTAACAGGACCGCTTCTCAAAGGGGGCTCCTACGAGCAGTACTTC. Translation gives CASRLALVTGPLLKGGSYEQYF.

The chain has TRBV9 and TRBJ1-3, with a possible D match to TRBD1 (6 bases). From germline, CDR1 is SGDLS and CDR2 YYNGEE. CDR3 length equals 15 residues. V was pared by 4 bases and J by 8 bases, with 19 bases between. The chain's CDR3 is CASSQDQRDIDTIYF. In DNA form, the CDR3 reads TGTGCCAGCAGCCAAGACCAAAGGGACATCGACACCATATATTTT.

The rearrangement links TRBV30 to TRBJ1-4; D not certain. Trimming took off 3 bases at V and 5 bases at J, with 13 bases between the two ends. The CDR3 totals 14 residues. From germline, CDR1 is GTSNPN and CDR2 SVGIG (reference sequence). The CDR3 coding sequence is TGTGCCTGGAGCCCGAGATTCCGAAATGAAAAACTGTTTTTT. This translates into CAWSPRFRNEKLFF.

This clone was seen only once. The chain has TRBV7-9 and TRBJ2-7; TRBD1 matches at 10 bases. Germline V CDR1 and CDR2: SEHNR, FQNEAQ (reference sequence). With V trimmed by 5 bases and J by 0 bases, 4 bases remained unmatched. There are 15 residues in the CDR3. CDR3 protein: CASSLRTGGSYEQYF. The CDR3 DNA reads TGTGCCAGCAGCCTGAGGACAGGGGGCTCCTACGAGCAGTACTTC. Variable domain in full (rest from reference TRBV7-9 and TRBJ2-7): DTGVSQNPRHKITKRGQNVTFRCDPISEHNRLYWYRQTLGQGPEFLTYFQNEAQLEKSRLLSDRFSAERPKGSFSTLEIQRTEQGDSAMYLCASSLRTGGSYEQYFGPGTRLTVT.

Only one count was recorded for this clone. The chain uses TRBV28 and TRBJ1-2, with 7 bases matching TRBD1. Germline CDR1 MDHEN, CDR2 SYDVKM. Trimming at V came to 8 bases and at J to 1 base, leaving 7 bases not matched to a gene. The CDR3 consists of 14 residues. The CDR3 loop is CASRTGEINYGYTF. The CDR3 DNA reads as TGTGCCAGCCGTACAGGGGAAATTAACTATGGCTACACCTTC.

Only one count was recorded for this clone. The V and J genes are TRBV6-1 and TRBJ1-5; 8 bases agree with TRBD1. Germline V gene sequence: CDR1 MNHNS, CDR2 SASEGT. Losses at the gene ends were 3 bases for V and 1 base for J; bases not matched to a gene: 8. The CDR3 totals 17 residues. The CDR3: CASSDVPYRGSNQPQHF. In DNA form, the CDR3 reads TGTGCCAGCAGTGATGTGCCCTACAGGGGGAGCAATCAGCCCCAGCATTTT.

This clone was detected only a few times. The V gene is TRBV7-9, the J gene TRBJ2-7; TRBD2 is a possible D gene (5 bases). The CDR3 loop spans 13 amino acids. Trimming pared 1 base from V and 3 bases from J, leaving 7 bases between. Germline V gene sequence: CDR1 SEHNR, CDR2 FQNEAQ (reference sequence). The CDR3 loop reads CASSLGEGYEQYF. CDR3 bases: TGTGCCAGCAGCTTAGGAGAGGGCTACGAGCAGTACTTC.

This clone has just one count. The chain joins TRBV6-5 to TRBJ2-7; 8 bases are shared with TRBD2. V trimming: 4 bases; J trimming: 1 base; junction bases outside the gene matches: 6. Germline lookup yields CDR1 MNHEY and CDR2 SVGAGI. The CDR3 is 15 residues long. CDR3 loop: CASSSSGSMSYEQYF. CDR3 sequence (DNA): TGTGCCAGCAGTTCCAGCGGGAGTATGTCCTACGAGCAGTACTTC.

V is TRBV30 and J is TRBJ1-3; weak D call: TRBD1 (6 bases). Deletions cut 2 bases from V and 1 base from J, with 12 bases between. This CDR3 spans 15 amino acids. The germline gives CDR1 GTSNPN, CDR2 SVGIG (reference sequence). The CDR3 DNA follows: TGTGCCTGGAGTAGAACCAGGGGATCTGGAAACACCATATATTTT. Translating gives CAWSRTRGSGNTIYF.